This T cell receptor (beta chain) was sequenced during a study of beta chain features in type 1 diabetes (dated by TCRdb to 2016 to 2018). Notes on the research overall: Mean age, gender distribution, total cell number and subset yield were not different between patients and healthy donors. A total of roughly 100 million sorted cells were examined across all samples, and the number of cells per subset was strongly correlated with RNA yield. In the study, TCRB repertoires of sorted circulating CD4+ T cell subsets from recently diagnosed type 1 diabetes patients were compared with those of matched healthy donors. Naive and central memory subsets were obtained from all 30 or so donors, but regulatory and stem cell-like memory subsets were isolated from only 8 patients and about eight healthy donors.

CDR1 is given as SGDLS and CDR2 as YYNGEE, both from the germline V gene. Clipping removes 4 bases from V and 0 bases from J, with 4 as the unmatched junction base count. The CDR3 spans 15 residues, from the cysteine through the phenylalanine. Left in the record is the CDR3 DNA by itself, 45 bases read in frame from the first base. Each donor gave one peripheral blood draw, approximately 0.11 L on average, collected into heparinised tubes. Using a panel that included CD45RO, CCR7, CD25, CD127, CD95 and CD27, naive, central memory, regulatory and stem cell-like memory CD4+ T cells were sorted on a BD FACSAria II. Purity was above 95% for every sorted population. PBMCs were isolated immediately by Lymphoprep density gradient centrifugation and stained directly without culture. So that batch effects would be minimized, each experiment stained and sorted samples in pairs, pairing one healthy donor with one patient.

There are a few counts of this clone. Its recognized antigen is unknown. No qualities accompany the bases; no much larger clone lies one base away. The sample contains more than one DNA sequence encoding this CDR3. General study outcomes and caveats: Because cDNA was sequenced instead of genomic DNA, activated cells with high expression could be over-represented, although the groups did not differ in activation or CD3 levels. In all four CD4+ subsets, TCRB CDR3 length was moderately but significantly shorter in type 1 diabetes patients. Because small numbers of individuals were included in the HLA sub-analyses, any influence of HLA type on TCRB rearrangement was left unresolved. At VDJ recombination sites, patients with type 1 diabetes made fewer insertions and deleted more nucleotides, a pattern implying thymic rearrangement abnormalities. Naive, central memory and regulatory TCRB repertoires appeared to be more alike among patients than among healthy donors. Shorter templates might be favored by PCR, yet because patient and control samples were amplified and corrected together, any such skew would affect both groups equally.

The entire amount of isolated RNA was reverse transcribed using the High Capacity cDNA Reverse Transcription Kit, so the sequenced TCRB transcripts were expressed ones. Deep immunoSEQ sequencing was performed on naive, central memory and regulatory T cell samples, with an average of around 3.5 million total reads per sample. Sorted cells were lysed in RLT buffer and RNA was extracted with DNase-treated RNeasy Micro or Mini kits, depending on cell number. Each cell subset was processed separately to prevent cross-contamination, with patient and healthy donor samples processed together. The immunoSEQ multiplex PCR was used to amplify TCRB sequences from cDNA, yielding 87-bp fragments that span the CDR3 region. Sequencing of the amplicons was performed on the Illumina HiSeq platform. Regarding the original processing steps: PCR bias was corrected computationally using synthetic template baselines, and reads within Hamming distance 2 were collapsed, with unmergeable singletons discarded. Reads were aligned to IMGT to assign V, D and J genes, CDR3 length, and insertions or deletions at six rearrangement sites. Within each subset, clonotype counts were normalized to the number of sorted cells before true diversity and Gini coefficients were calculated with the tcR R package. The overlap coefficient, calculated on TCRB nucleotide sequences, was used to measure repertoire sharing. As a proxy for the pre-selection repertoire, out-of-frame TCRB sequences from naive cells were analyzed. Not all clones reach the TCRdb copy of this immuneACCESS table, which keeps in-frame sequences only. Checked studies attribute under half of the gap to unresolved V genes and leave the rest unexplained. The V and J calls and the clone size are those of that table, but D and trimming were determined from the DNA. Recorded for this sample are roughly 500,000 clones; roughly an eighth of them occurred a single time. More than 0.045% of the sample comes from the top ten.

The specimen sequenced was naive CD4+ T cells from blood. Per the publication, the cell subset or site label means: true naive CD4+ T cells. The sequence was obtained from a woman younger than 30 in good health. The V and J genes are TRBV9 and TRBJ2-1; 7 bases in between match TRBD2. The DNA is as follows: TGTGCCAGCAGCAGGGAGGGGAGCTCCTACAATGAGCAGTTCTTC. Its coded protein is CASSREGSSYNEQFF.